The table lists the clone carrying this T cell receptor (beta chain) with a count of one. The data are from a study of T cell changes during pregnancy in multiple sclerosis. The CDR3 is 13 amino acids. After removal of 6 bases from V and 4 bases from J, the junction contained 5 bases not matched to a gene. Germline CDR1 reads SNHLY; CDR2 reads FYNNEI. TCRdb keeps only in-frame clones here, not all; method: immunoSEQ multiplex PCR. The table shows some 47,000 clones, with 90% to 97% occurring only once. The chain has TRBV2 and TRBJ1-2; 7 nucleotides agree with TRBD1. This sample comprised peripheral blood, obtained in the second trimester of pregnancy. The receptor comes from a female donor with multiple sclerosis, enrolled in a pregnancy study. The CDR3 is CASSETGIYGYTF. Here the CDR3 DNA reads TGTGCCAGCAGCGAGACAGGGATCTATGGCTACACCTTC.